The rows below give T cell receptor beta chains drawn from one sample of a study of neurological immune-mediated disorders. TCRdb re-derived calls from the 5' RACE reads in MiXCR, one entry per CDR3 protein. Of 90,000 to 150,000 distinct CDR3 sequences in the sample, roughly 3.2% were seen once. Sequencing was carried out using PBMCs. The receptors come from a woman aged 30 to 39 with multiple sclerosis. CDR3s include the opening cysteine and the closing phenylalanine or tryptophan. The order of the fields is V gene, clone size, J gene, CDR3 protein. Clone size is given for some rows only: seen once, a few or many times, or a class if the clone is expanded.

V gene: TRBV6-5; clone size: many; J gene: TRBJ2-7; CDR3 protein: CASSRDSRYEQYF
V gene: TRBV7-2; clone size: many; J gene: TRBJ1-5; CDR3 protein: CASSLADLSNQPQHF
V gene: TRBV10-3; clone size: many; J gene: TRBJ2-1; CDR3 protein: CAISEGNEQFF
V gene: TRBV20-1; clone size: NA; J gene: TRBJ2-7; CDR3 protein: CSARSGQGVSYEQYF
V gene: TRBV5-1; clone size: many; J gene: TRBJ2-1; CDR3 protein: CASSFGSTSYNEQFF
V gene: TRBV20-1; clone size: many; J gene: TRBJ2-7; CDR3 protein: CSASSLRLGTYEQYF
V gene: TRBV20-1; clone size: many; J gene: TRBJ2-2; CDR3 protein: CSAGRLGTGELFF
V gene: TRBV6-5; clone size: many; J gene: TRBJ1-1; CDR3 protein: CASSPYLNTEAFF
V gene: TRBV9; clone size: many; J gene: TRBJ1-2; CDR3 protein: CASSLETGRGYTF
V gene: TRBV6-6; clone size: many; J gene: TRBJ2-1; CDR3 protein: CASGLAGNNEQFF
V gene: TRBV18; clone size: many; J gene: TRBJ1-4; CDR3 protein: CASSPPDLFDRGPNEKLFF
V gene: TRBV5-1; clone size: NA; J gene: TRBJ2-1; CDR3 protein: CASSLGTSNEQFF
V gene: TRBV5-5; clone size: many; J gene: TRBJ2-2; CDR3 protein: CASSPQWTPYTGELFF
V gene: TRBV3-1; clone size: many; J gene: TRBJ2-7; CDR3 protein: CASSQAGHGPYEQYF
V gene: TRBV4-3; clone size: many; J gene: TRBJ2-7; CDR3 protein: CASSQVTGTQTYEQYF
V gene: TRBV12-3/TRBV12-4; clone size: many; J gene: TRBJ2-3; CDR3 protein: CASSLALPADTQYF
V gene: TRBV20-1; clone size: many; J gene: TRBJ2-1; CDR3 protein: CSAGGTSGYNEQFF
V gene: TRBV11-2; clone size: many; J gene: TRBJ2-7; CDR3 protein: CASSLGGNYEQYF
V gene: TRBV27; clone size: many; J gene: TRBJ1-4; CDR3 protein: CASSNGQGPPNEKLFF
V gene: TRBV6-1; clone size: many; J gene: TRBJ2-1; CDR3 protein: CASSSGGPGEQFF